Shown below are 15 T cell receptor beta chains from a single sample sequenced in a study of blood T cell repertoires in COVID-19. Some clones are missing from TCRdb's copy, which holds only in-frame ones; the method was immunoSEQ multiplex PCR. The sample has approximately 150,000 clones, roughly four fifths seen once; the top ten hold 9.5% to 12%. The sample comprised peripheral blood. The receptors were gathered from a man in his sixties with active or convalescent COVID-19.

The gene calls are TRBV10-3 and TRBJ1-2; 8 nucleotides agree with TRBD1. Trimming removed 3 bases from V and 4 bases from J; junction bases left unmatched: 1. The V gene's germline CDR1 is ENHRY and CDR2 SYGVKD. The CDR3 extends over 13 amino acids. Here the CDR3 DNA reads TGTGCCATCAGTGACGGACAGGGCTATGGCTACACCTTC. Protein product: CAISDGQGYGYTF.

The rearrangement joins TRBV6-6 to TRBJ2-7, with TRBD2 as a possible D gene (6 bases). In germline, CDR1 is MNHNY, CDR2 SVGAGI (reference sequence). V was shortened by 6 bases and J by 1 base, with 16 bases between the two germline ends. The CDR3 sequence is 15 residues long. In DNA, the CDR3 is TGTGCCAGCAGCCCCTCCGGGAGAACTTCCTACGAGCAGTACTTC. The encoded protein is CASSPSGRTSYEQYF.

Remarks on this clone: In the same sample, other DNA sequences code for this CDR3. The rearrangement uses TRBV19 and TRBJ1-5, with 7 bases that match TRBD1. V trimming: 6 bases; J trimming: 2 bases; junction bases outside the gene matches: 1. From germline, CDR1 is LNHDA and CDR2 SQIVND (reference sequence). CDR3 size: 13 residues. The DNA for the CDR3 is TGTGCCAGTAGCGGGACAGGCAATCAGCCCCAGCATTTT. Protein product: CASSGTGNQPQHF.

The V gene is TRBV19, the J gene TRBJ1-1; 11 bases agree with TRBD1. The ends lost 4 bases at V and 0 bases at J; junction bases unmatched: 7. Germline CDR1 and CDR2: LNHDA and SQIVND (reference sequence). The CDR3 loop spans 17 amino acids. CDR3 residues: CASSTGTGGIMNTEAFF. CDR3 DNA: TGTGCCAGTAGTACCGGGACAGGGGGGATCATGAACACTGAAGCTTTCTTT.

CDR3 sequence (DNA): TGTGCCAGCAGCTCGAGGGGACTAGGGAGCACAGATACGCAGTATTTT. Amino acid sequence: CASSSRGLGSTDTQYF. The chain is built from TRBV7-2 and TRBJ2-3; 8 positions agree with TRBD2. V lost 4 bases and J lost 0; bases outside the gene matches: 6. The length of the CDR3 is 16 residues. CDR1 is SGHTA, CDR2 FQGNSA, per germline.

This chain connects TRBV3-1 (or the pseudogene TRBV3-2) to TRBJ2-1; tentative D call: TRBD1 (5 bases). The CDR3 covers 19 residues. Between the trimmed V and J ends, which lost 4 bases and 0 bases, there was a span of 22 bases. CDR1 is LGHDT and CDR2 is YNNKEL in the germline V gene (reference sequence). CDR3 coding DNA: TGTGCCAGCAGCCCCTTAGGGGCCCGGACGAGGAGCTCCTACAATGAGCAGTTCTTC. This sequence encodes CASSPLGARTRSSYNEQFF.

This chain joins TRBV6-5 and TRBJ2-1, with D perhaps matching TRBD1 (6 bases). V lost 4 bases and J lost 4, with 8 bases in between. Germline V gene data show CDR1 as MNHEY and CDR2 as SVGAGI. The CDR3 is 13 amino acids. The CDR3 is CASSLGAYNEQFF. DNA for the CDR3: TGTGCCAGCAGTTTGGGGGCTTACAATGAGCAGTTCTTC.

This clone was detected once. The chain couples TRBV13 to TRBJ2-1, with 9 nucleotides matching TRBD1. The length of the CDR3 is 14 residues. Losses at the gene ends were 6 bases for V and 6 bases for J; bases not matched to a gene: 6. The V gene's germline CDR1 is PRHDT and CDR2 FYEKMQ (reference sequence). CDR3 DNA: TGTGCCAGCAGTTCCTCGGACAGGGGCAATGAGCAGTTCTTC. It encodes CASSSSDRGNEQFF.

The chain carries TRBV28 and TRBJ1-1, with 7 positions matching TRBD1. V gave up 6 bases and J gave up 4 bases; unmatched junction bases: 8. Germline-derived CDR1 and CDR2 are MDHEN and SYDVKM. The CDR3 is made up of 14 amino acids. In DNA form, the CDR3 reads TGTGCCAGCAGGAGCGCCGGGACAGCCACTGAAGCTTTCTTT. This sequence encodes CASRSAGTATEAFF.

The chain employs TRBV15 and TRBJ1-1, with D unclear. CDR3 size: 15 residues. Trimming pared 1 base from V and 1 base from J, leaving 10 bases between. The V gene's germline CDR1 is LNHNV and CDR2 YYDKDF (reference sequence). This CDR3 reads CATSRVMEGNTEAFF. CDR3 bases: TGTGCCACCAGCAGAGTAATGGAGGGGAACACTGAAGCTTTCTTT.

This chain uses TRBV7-2 with TRBJ2-5, with 8 bases that match TRBD2. Losses at the gene ends were 3 bases for V and 5 bases for J; bases not matched to a gene: 5. Germline CDR1 reads SGHTA; CDR2 reads FQGNSA. This CDR3 comprises 14 residues. Here the CDR3 reads CASSLAGGAETQYF. In nucleotides, the CDR3 is TGTGCCAGCAGCTTGGCCGGGGGGGCTGAGACCCAGTACTTC.

This clone was detected many times. This CDR3 is CASSAPGQGTISGYTF. The CDR3 DNA reads as TGTGCCAGCAGTGCTCCGGGACAGGGGACTATCTCTGGCTACACCTTC. The rearrangement uses TRBV27 and TRBJ1-2; 10 positions agree with TRBD1. Trimming cost V 5 bases and J 7 bases; bases outside gene matches: 13. The V gene's germline CDR1 is MNHEY and CDR2 SMNVEV (reference sequence). The CDR3 has 16 residues.

This clone was seen once. The V and J genes are TRBV6-6 and TRBJ1-6; tentative D call: TRBD1 (6 bases). V lost 5 bases and J 4 bases, leaving 9 bases between the germline ends. This CDR3 spans 14 amino acids. Germline V gene sequence: CDR1 MNHNY, CDR2 SVGAGI (reference sequence). As DNA, the CDR3 is TGTGCCAGCAGTAACAGGGCGTATAATTCACCCCTCCACTTT. Translated: CASSNRAYNSPLHF.

This rearrangement joins TRBV28 to TRBJ2-2; 14 bases map to TRBD2. The CDR3 loop spans 17 amino acids. Germline trimming cut 2 bases from V and 6 bases from J; bases unmatched to any gene: 5. CDR1 MDHEN and CDR2 SYDVKM come from the germline V gene. CDR3 in DNA: TGTGCCAGCAGTTTAGGGGGACTAGCGGGAGTGGCCGGGGAGCTGTTTTTT. Its protein product is CASSLGGLAGVAGELFF.

This chain connects TRBV20-1 to TRBJ2-3; 7 bases line up with TRBD2. This CDR3 contains 13 residues. V was clipped by 3 bases and J by 5 bases; unmatched bases: 5. Per germline, CDR1 DFQATT and CDR2 SNEGSKA (reference sequence). CDR3 nucleotide sequence: TGCAGTGCTAGTAAGCGGGGCGGAGATACGCAGTATTTT. It specifies CSASKRGGDTQYF.